This section outlines one T cell receptor beta chain sequence together with its context. The antigen is undetermined. Using immunoSEQ multiplex PCR, the repertoire was profiled, and TCRdb retains in-frame clones only, with some absent. This table has tens of thousands of clones, approximately 90% appearing once. Second-dose groups at about 4 or about 12 weeks were pooled. The record originates from a study of T cell responses to AZD1222 COVID-19 vaccine. Study-wide results and limits: It was only after the peak T cell response that any repertoires were sampled. White British donors predominated, females outnumbered males, and clonal diversity was possibly underestimated.

This CDR3 has 15 residues. Per the germline V gene, CDR1 is SGHAT and CDR2 is FQNNGV. The V gene lost 3 bases and the J gene lost 5 bases, with 16 bases spanning the gap. The TCR comes from an adult who received the AZD1222 COVID-19 vaccine. The chain joins TRBV11-2 to TRBJ2-5; D unresolved. Specimen: peripheral blood, collected 28 days after the second AZD1222 dose. CDR3: CASSLGLSELETQYF. The CDR3 DNA follows: TGTGCCAGCAGCTTGGGTCTCAGTGAGTTGGAGACCCAGTACTTC.